Below, one T cell receptor beta chain is given with its context. This specimen belongs to a study of sequential checkpoint blockade in melanoma. At the level of the study: Randomization was 1:1 between first-line nivolumab→ipilimumab and ipilimumab→nivolumab. After both sequences, patients received maintenance nivolumab.

Regarding treatment: randomized to nivolumab then ipilimumab (arm A) or the reverse (arm B). PBMC sorting kept live CD3+CD8+ cells without CD19 or CD56. The repertoire was sequenced with immunoSEQ multiplex PCR; TCRdb's copy has only in-frame clones and lacks some. The table lists 13,000 to 15,000 clones, roughly 69% of them singletons, with about 32% in the top ten. CDR3 length: 15 amino acids. CDR1 is LNHDA and CDR2 is SQIVND in the germline V gene (reference sequence). This clonotype was obtained from a human donor with melanoma. The chain couples TRBV19 to TRBJ2-5; TRBD2 aligns across 7 bases. The DNA end is a closer match to TRBJ2-7, so the J assignment may be wrong. This material consisted of CD8+ T cells sorted from blood (inferred from file names), taken from a patient given nivolumab and ipilimumab in sequence. The CDR3 region is CASSIGPSGGDEQYF. The CDR3 nucleotides read TGTGCCAGTAGTATAGGCCCTAGCGGAGGCGACGAGCAGTACTTC.